The text below deals with one T cell receptor (beta chain). The antigen is not known. This entry is derived from a study of OX40 agonist ivuxolimab in advanced cancers. Across the study: The treatment was a fully human IgG2 OX40 agonist, ivuxolimab.

The CDR3 sequence is 13 residues long. The germline V gene encodes CDR1 MDHEN and CDR2 SYDVKM. Trimming pared 2 bases from V and 5 bases from J, leaving 8 bases between. Study conclusions and caveats: The study did not work out the antigen specificity of the expanded peripheral T cells.

Profiled with immunoSEQ multiplex PCR; TCRdb holds only in-frame clones, not every one. The profile covers approximately 77,000 clones, with approximately 84% appearing a single time and around 0.49% taken by the ten largest. This sequence originates from an adult with an advanced solid tumor such as melanoma, head and neck, liver or kidney cancer. The source material was CD4+ or CD8+ T cells sorted from blood, sampled in a trial of the OX40 agonist ivuxolimab. J is TRBJ2-3 and V is TRBV28; D not certain. The CDR3 nucleotides read TGTGCCAGCAGTTTAATCGACCTAGATACGCAGTATTTT. Protein sequence: CASSLIDLDTQYF.